This T cell receptor (beta chain) was sequenced during a study of shared clonotypes between healthy human individuals. With 2 bases removed from V and 1 base from J, the gap between germline ends came to 6 bases. The CDR3 sequence is 14 residues long. Germline values: CDR1 MNHEY, CDR2 SMNVEV (reference sequence). Investigators spread the genomic DNA of each subset evenly over several immunoSEQ plates. Using immunoSEQ multiplex PCR, the repertoire was profiled, and TCRdb retains in-frame clones only, with some absent. The sample has fewer than 3 million clones; 80% to 95% are singletons. The receptor's source is a man aged 18 to 29 in good health. Some clones in this sample may be carry-over from other donors' samples. V gene TRBV27 combines with J gene TRBJ1-5; D gene ambiguous. Sequenced: naive CD4+ T cells from PBMCs. The subset was: CD45RA+ positively selected. This CDR3 reads CASSLRVSNQPQHF. CDR3 coding DNA: TGTGCCAGCAGTTTAAGGGTGAGCAATCAGCCCCAGCATTTT.